This T cell receptor (beta chain) is from a study of cytomegalovirus exposure and HLA in healthy donors. Germline V gene lookup returns CDR1 SNHLY and CDR2 FYNNEI. The CDR3 spans 15 residues. V was clipped by 6 bases and J by 6 bases; unmatched bases: 11. The study's findings and limits: While the bulk of TCR sequences proved rare, some public TCRs turned up in many donors. Reportedly, cytomegalovirus status was diagnosed with high sensitivity and specificity.

With regard to this clone: Its antigen remains unknown.

Sequenced by immunoSEQ multiplex PCR; TCRdb stores in-frame clones only, minus some. Of 150,000 or so clones listed, about 90% are singletons. The source material was PBMCs. This chain joins TRBV2 and TRBJ1-5, with 7 positions matching TRBD1. The TCR originated in a woman aged 25 to 45 in good health and CMV-seropositive. CDR3 in amino acids: CASRRDRVPGQPQHF. CDR3 coding DNA: TGTGCCAGCAGACGCGACAGGGTCCCGGGTCAGCCCCAGCATTTT.